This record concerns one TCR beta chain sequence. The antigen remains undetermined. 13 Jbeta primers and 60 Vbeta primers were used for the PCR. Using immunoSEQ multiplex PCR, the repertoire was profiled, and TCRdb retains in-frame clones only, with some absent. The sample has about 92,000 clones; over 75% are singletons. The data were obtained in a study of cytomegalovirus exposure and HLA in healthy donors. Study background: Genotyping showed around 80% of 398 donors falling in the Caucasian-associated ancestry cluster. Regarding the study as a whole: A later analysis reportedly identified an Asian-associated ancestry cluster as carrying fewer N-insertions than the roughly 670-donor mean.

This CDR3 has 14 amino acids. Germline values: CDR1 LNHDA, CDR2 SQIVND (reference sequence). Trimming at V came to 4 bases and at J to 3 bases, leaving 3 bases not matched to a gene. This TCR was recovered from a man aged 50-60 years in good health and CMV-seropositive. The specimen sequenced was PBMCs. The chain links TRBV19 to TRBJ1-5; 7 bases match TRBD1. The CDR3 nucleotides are TGTGCCAGTAGTAGGGGGACAGTCAATCAGCCCCAGCATTTT. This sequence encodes CASSRGTVNQPQHF.